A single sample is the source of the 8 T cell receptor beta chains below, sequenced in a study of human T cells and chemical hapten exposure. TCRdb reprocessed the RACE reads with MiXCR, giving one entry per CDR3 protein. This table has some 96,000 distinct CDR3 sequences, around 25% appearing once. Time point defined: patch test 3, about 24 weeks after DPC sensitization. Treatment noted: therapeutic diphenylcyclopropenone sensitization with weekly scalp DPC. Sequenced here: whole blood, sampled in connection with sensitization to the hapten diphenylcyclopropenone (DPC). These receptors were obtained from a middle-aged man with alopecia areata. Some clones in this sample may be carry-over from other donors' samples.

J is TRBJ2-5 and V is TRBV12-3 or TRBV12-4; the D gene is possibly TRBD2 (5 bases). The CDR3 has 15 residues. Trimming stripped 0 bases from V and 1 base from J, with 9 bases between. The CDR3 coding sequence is TGTGCCAGCAGTTTAGCGGGAGTGAGCCAAGAGACCCAGTACTTC. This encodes CASSLAGVSQETQYF.

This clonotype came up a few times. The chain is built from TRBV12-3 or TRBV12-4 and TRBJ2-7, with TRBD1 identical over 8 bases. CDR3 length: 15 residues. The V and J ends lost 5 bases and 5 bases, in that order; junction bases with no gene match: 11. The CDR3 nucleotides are TGTGCCAGCAGTCCCAATGACAGGGGAGCCCACGAGCAGTACTTC. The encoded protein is CASSPNDRGAHEQYF.

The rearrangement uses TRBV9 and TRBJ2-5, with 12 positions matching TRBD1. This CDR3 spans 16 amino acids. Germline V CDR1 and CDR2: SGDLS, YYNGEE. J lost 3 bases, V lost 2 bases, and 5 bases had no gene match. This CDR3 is CASSVRDRGLEETQYF. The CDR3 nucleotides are TGTGCCAGCAGCGTCAGGGACAGGGGGCTGGAAGAGACCCAGTACTTC.

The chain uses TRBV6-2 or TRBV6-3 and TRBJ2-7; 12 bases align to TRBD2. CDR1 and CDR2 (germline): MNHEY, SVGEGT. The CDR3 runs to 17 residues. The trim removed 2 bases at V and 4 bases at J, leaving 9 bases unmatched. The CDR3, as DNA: TGTGCCAGCAGTTACCCACTAGCGGGAGGTCGAAGGTACGAGCAGTACTTC. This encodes CASSYPLAGGRRYEQYF.

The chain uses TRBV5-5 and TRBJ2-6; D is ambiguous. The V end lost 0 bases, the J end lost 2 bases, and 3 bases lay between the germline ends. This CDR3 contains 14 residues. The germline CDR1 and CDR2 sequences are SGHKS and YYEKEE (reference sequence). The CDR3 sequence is CASSLDPGANVLTF. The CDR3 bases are TGTGCCAGCAGCTTGGATCCTGGGGCCAACGTCCTGACTTTC.

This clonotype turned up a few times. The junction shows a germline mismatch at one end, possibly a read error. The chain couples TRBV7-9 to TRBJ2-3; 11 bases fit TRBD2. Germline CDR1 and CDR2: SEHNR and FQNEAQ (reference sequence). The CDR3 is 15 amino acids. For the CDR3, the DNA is TGTGCCAGCAGCATAGCGGGAGGGCGCACAGATACGCAGTATTTT. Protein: CASSIAGGRTDTQYF.

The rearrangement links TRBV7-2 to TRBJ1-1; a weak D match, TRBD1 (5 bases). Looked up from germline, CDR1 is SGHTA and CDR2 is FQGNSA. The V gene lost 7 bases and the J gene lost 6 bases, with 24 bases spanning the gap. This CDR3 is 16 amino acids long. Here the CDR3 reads CASTLAIRSGRAEAFF. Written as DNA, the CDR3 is TGTGCCAGCACGCTAGCTATTCGGTCAGGGAGGGCTGAAGCTTTCTTT.

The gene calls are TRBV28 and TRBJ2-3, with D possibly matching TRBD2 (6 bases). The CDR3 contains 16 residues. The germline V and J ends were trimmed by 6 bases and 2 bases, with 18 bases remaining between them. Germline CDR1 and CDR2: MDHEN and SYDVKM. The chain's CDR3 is CASSEEGLLFTDTQYF. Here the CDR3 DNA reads TGTGCCAGCAGCGAAGAGGGACTCCTTTTCACAGATACGCAGTATTTT. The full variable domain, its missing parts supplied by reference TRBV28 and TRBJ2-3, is DVKVTQSSRYLVKRTGEKVFLECVQDMDHENMFWYRQDPGLGLRLIYFSYDVKMKEKGDIPEGYSVSREKKERFSLILESASTNQTSMYLCASSEEGLLFTDTQYFGPGTRLTVL.